The entry that follows covers one T cell receptor beta chain sequence. V gave up 1 base and J gave up 11 bases, with 14 bases separating them. Germline assignment: CDR1 MNHNS and CDR2 SASEGT. The CDR3 extends over 13 amino acids. The PCR contained 60 Vbeta and 13 Jbeta primers. Assay: immunoSEQ multiplex PCR; the TCRdb copy retains only in-frame clones and omits some. The sample has some 150,000 clones, 82% seen once. The sample is drawn from a study of cytomegalovirus exposure and HLA in healthy donors. This clonotype was obtained from a male donor in good health and CMV-seronegative. The sequencing sample was made of PBMCs. This rearrangement joins TRBV6-1 to TRBJ1-1; weak D call: TRBD1 (6 bases). Here the CDR3 reads CASSEDDRRRAFF. As DNA, the CDR3 is TGTGCCAGCAGTGAAGACGACAGGCGAAGGGCTTTCTTT.